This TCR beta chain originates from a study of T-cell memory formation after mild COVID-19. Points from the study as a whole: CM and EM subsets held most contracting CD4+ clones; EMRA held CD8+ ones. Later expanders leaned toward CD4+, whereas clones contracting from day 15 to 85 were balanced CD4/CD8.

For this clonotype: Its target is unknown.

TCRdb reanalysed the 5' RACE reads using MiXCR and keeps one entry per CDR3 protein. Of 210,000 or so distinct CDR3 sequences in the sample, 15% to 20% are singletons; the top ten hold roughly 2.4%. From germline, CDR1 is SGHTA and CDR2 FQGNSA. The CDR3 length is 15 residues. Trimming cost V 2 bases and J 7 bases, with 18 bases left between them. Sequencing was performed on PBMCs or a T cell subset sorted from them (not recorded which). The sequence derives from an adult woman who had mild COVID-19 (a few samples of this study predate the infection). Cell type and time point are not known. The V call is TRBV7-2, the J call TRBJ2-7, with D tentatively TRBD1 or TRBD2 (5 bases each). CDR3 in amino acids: CASSLWGGRTREQYF. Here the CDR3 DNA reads TGTGCCAGCAGCTTATGGGGCGGGCGAACGCGGGAGCAGTACTTC.